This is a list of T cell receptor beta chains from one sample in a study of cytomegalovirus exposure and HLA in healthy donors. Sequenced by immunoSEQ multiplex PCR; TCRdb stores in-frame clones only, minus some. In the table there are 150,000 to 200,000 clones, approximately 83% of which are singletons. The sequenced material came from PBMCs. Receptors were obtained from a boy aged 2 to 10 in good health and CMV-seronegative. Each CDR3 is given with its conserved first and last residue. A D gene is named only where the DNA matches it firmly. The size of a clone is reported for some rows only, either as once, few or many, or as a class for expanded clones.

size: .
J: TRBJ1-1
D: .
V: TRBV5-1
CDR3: CASSFDSNGVNTEAFF
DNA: TGCGCCAGCAGCTTTGACTCAAACGGGGTGAACACTGAAGCTTTCTTT

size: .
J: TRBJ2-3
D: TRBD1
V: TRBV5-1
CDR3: CASSLDRGEKRDTQYF
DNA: TGCGCCAGCAGCTTGGACAGGGGGGAAAAAAGAGATACGCAGTATTTT

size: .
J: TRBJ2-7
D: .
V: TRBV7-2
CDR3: CASSLNWEREQYF
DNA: TGTGCCAGCAGCTTAAATTGGGAGAGGGAGCAGTACTTC

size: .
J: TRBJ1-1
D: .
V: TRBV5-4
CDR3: CASSPRPGTEAFF
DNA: TGTGCCAGCAGCCCGAGGCCGGGCACTGAAGCTTTCTTT

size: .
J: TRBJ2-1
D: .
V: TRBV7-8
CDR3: CASSGGRSSYNEQFF
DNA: TGTGCCAGCAGCGGGGGCCGGAGCTCCTACAATGAGCAGTTCTTC

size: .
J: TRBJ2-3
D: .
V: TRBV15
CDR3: CATSGRSGDTQYF
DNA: TGTGCCACCAGCGGTCGATCGGGAGATACGCAGTATTTT

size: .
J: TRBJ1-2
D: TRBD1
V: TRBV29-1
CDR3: CSVRQGYYGYTF
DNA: TGCAGCGTTCGACAGGGGTATTATGGCTACACCTTC

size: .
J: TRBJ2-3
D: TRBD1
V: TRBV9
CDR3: CASSPNQGARTDTQYF
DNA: TGTGCCAGCAGCCCTAACCAGGGGGCGCGGACAGATACGCAGTATTTT

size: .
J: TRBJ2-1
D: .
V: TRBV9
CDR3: CASSVAGDSYNEQFF
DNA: TGTGCCAGCAGCGTAGCGGGAGACTCCTACAATGAGCAGTTCTTC

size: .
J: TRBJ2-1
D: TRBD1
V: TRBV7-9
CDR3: CASSARDRDEQFF
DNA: TGTGCCAGCAGCGCCCGGGACAGGGATGAGCAGTTCTTC

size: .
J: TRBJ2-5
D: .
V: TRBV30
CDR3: CAWSVSRGWETQYF
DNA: TGTGCCTGGAGTGTAAGCCGGGGATGGGAGACCCAGTACTTC

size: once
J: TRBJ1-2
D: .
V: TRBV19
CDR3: CASSLTSRVNSYGYTF
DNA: TGTGCCAGTAGTCTAACCTCGAGGGTTAATAGCTATGGCTACACCTTC

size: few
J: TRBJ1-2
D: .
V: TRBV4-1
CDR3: CASSQERGGGPANYGYTF
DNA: TGCGCCAGCAGCCAGGAGAGGGGAGGGGGGCCGGCTAACTATGGCTACACCTTC

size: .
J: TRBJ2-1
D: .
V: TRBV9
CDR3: CASSVVMAGEQFF
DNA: TGTGCCAGCAGCGTAGTTATGGCGGGTGAGCAGTTCTTC

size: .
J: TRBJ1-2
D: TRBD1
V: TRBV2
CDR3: CASSATGGSYGYTF
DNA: TGTGCCAGCAGTGCAACAGGGGGCAGCTATGGCTACACCTTC

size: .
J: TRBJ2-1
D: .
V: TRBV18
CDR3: CASSESSYNEQFF
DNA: TGTGCCAGCTCGGAGTCTTCCTACAATGAGCAGTTCTTC

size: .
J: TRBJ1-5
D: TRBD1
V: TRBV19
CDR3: CASSWRGPMQPQHF
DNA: TGTGCCAGTAGTTGGAGGGGGCCGATGCAGCCCCAGCATTTT

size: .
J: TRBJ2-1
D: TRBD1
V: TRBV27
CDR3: CASSPATGENEQFF
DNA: TGTGCCAGCAGTCCAGCGACAGGGGAAAATGAGCAGTTCTTC

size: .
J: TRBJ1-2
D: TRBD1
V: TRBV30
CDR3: CAWMGRGYGYTF
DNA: TGTGCCTGGATGGGCAGGGGGTATGGCTACACCTTC

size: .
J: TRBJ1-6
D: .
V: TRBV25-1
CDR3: CASTREGIPIFYNSPLHF
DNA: TGTGCCAGCACCCGGGAGGGTATACCTATCTTTTATAATTCACCCCTCCACTTT

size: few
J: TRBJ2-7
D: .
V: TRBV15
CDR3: CATSTVRGGVAYEQYF
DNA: TGTGCCACCAGCACCGTGAGGGGCGGGGTGGCATACGAGCAGTACTTC

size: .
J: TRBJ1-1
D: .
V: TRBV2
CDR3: CASRGTFGGTEAFF
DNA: TGTGCCAGCAGGGGGACTTTCGGGGGCACTGAAGCTTTCTTT

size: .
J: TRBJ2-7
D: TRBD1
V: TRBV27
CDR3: CASSLPGQKIEQYF
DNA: TGTGCCAGCAGCCTCCCGGGACAGAAAATCGAGCAGTACTTC

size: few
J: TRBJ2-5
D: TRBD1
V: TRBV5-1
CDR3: CASSSDRARSFETQYF
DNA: TGCGCCAGCAGCTCGGACAGGGCGAGATCGTTTGAGACCCAGTACTTC